This passage covers 10 T cell receptor beta chains from one sample sequenced in a study of cytomegalovirus exposure and HLA in healthy donors. Vbeta (60) and Jbeta (13) primers were used in the PCR. Measured with immunoSEQ multiplex PCR; TCRdb has only the in-frame clones, and not every one. The listing contains tens of thousands of clones. Sequenced: PBMCs. These receptors originate from a female donor in good health and CMV-seropositive.

V usage is TRBV5-1 and J usage is TRBJ1-4; unclear D gene. Trimming took off 1 base at V and 6 bases at J, with 13 bases between the two ends. This CDR3 contains 15 residues. Germline assignment: CDR1 SGHRS and CDR2 YFSETQ. The CDR3 DNA reads as TGCGCCAGCAGCTTGAATCCGGAACAGTATGAAAAACTGTTTTTT. Its protein product is CASSLNPEQYEKLFF.

The rearrangement links TRBV5-1 to TRBJ2-7, with TRBD1 identical over 8 bases. J was trimmed by 3 bases and V by 4 bases; bases with no gene match: 9. Germline V gene sequence: CDR1 SGHRS, CDR2 YFSETQ. This CDR3 is built from 15 residues. CDR3 residues: CASSVTGTGVYEQYF. In DNA, the CDR3 is TGCGCCAGCAGCGTGACCGGGACAGGAGTCTACGAGCAGTACTTC.

The chain joins TRBV7-2 to TRBJ1-2; TRBD1 matches at 9 bases. The germline V gene has CDR1 SGHTA and CDR2 FQGNSA. V was clipped by 5 bases and J by 6 bases; unmatched bases: 7. This CDR3 is built from 14 residues. The CDR3 coding sequence is TGTGCCAGCAGCAGGAATACAGGGGGCAATGGCTACACCTTC. Translated, it gives CASSRNTGGNGYTF.

The gene calls are TRBV19 and TRBJ1-2, with D maybe TRBD1 (5 bases). This CDR3 spans 14 amino acids. Trimming pared 6 bases from V and 2 bases from J, leaving 13 bases between. Germline V lookup: CDR1 LNHDA, CDR2 SQIVND (reference sequence). CDR3 DNA: TGTGCCAGTAGCCAGACAGCGACCAACTATGGCTACACCTTC. Its translation is CASSQTATNYGYTF.

The rearrangement links TRBV25-1 to TRBJ1-2, with D perhaps matching TRBD1 (6 bases). The CDR3 is made up of 11 amino acids. Germline V gives CDR1 MGHDK, CDR2 SYGVNS. Trimming shortened V by 5 bases and J by 8 bases, and 9 bases separated the two germline ends. The CDR3 loop is CASSSGVGYTF. Written as DNA, the CDR3 is TGTGCCAGCAGTTCAGGGGTAGGCTACACCTTC.

The rearrangement links TRBV4-1 to TRBJ2-7, with 9 bases that match TRBD1. The CDR3 covers 18 residues. Germline V CDR1 and CDR2: MGHRA, YSYEKL. The junction had 14 bases not matched to a gene; V was cut back by 1 base and J by 4 bases. CDR3 amino acids: CASSQVFPRRTGDYEQYF. The CDR3 DNA reads as TGCGCCAGCAGCCAAGTGTTCCCGAGGAGGACAGGGGATTACGAGCAGTACTTC.

The genes are TRBV18 and TRBJ2-7; 10 bases are shared with TRBD1. Losses at the gene ends were 5 bases for V and 3 bases for J; bases not matched to a gene: 7. Germline V lookup: CDR1 KGHSH, CDR2 LQKENI. This CDR3 region has 15 residues. CDR3 bases: TGTGCCAGCTCATCTGACAGGGGGCACATCTACGAGCAGTACTTC. Residues: CASSSDRGHIYEQYF.

The chain has TRBV5-1 and TRBJ1-2; 8 nucleotides align to TRBD1. J gave up 4 bases and V 4 bases, and 21 bases lay outside the gene matches. The CDR3 spans 19 residues. The germline V gene encodes CDR1 SGHRS and CDR2 YFSETQ. DNA of the CDR3: TGCGCCAGCAGCCCTGGGGGCTGGGTTCGGGACAGGAGGCTCTATGGCTACACCTTC. Amino acid sequence: CASSPGGWVRDRRLYGYTF.

The CDR3 here is CASSYGSGHAGEKLFF. CDR3 coding DNA: TGTGCCAGCAGTTACGGGTCAGGGCACGCAGGTGAAAAACTGTTTTTT. This sequence joins TRBV6-5 and TRBJ1-4; maybe TRBD1 (5 bases). V lost 2 bases and J lost 7, with 17 bases in between. This CDR3 comprises 16 residues. Germline V gene data show CDR1 as MNHEY and CDR2 as SVGAGI.

Measured by frequency, this clone is medium-sized. V usage is TRBV5-1 and J usage is TRBJ2-1; TRBD2 matches at 9 bases. CDR1 is SGHRS and CDR2 is YFSETQ in the germline V gene. V was pared by 0 bases and J by 8 bases, with 6 bases of the junction left unmatched. The CDR3 has 15 residues. The CDR3 DNA reads as TGCGCCAGCAGCTTGGGACCTGTAGCGGGGGATGAGCAGTTCTTC. Its translation is CASSLGPVAGDEQFF.